This T cell receptor (beta chain) was sequenced for a study of shared clonotypes between healthy human individuals. Study-level information: The study drew on two women and three men aged 18 to 49 as donors. CD8 memory received one plate per donor, CD8 naive two, CD4 memory three and CD4 naive three.

Per germline, CDR1 MNHNS and CDR2 SASEGT. Trimming shortened V by 2 bases and J by 0 bases, and 14 bases separated the two germline ends. The CDR3 is 17 residues long. Study-level points and caveats: Owing to a small donor count, the genetic and exposure-history diversity represented was limited.

Note on this clone: Its antigen remains unidentified.

When replicate PCRs were run on sorted subsets, they used about 200 ng DNA, approximately 33,000 T cell genomes. TCRdb keeps only in-frame clones here, not all; method: immunoSEQ multiplex PCR. The table lists about 710,000 clones, approximately 72% of them singletons. The origin of this receptor is a woman between 25 and 40 years old in good health. Sequencing was performed on memory CD4+ T cells sorted from blood. This sample's subset: CD45RA-negative fraction. The chain has TRBV6-1 and TRBJ1-5; no clear D. The CDR3 bases are TGTGCCAGCAGTGAATTCATCGGGTCTTATAGCAATCAGCCCCAGCATTTT. Encoded protein: CASSEFIGSYSNQPQHF.